This T cell receptor (beta chain) was profiled in a study of beta chain features in type 1 diabetes. This clone was seen only a few times. V was pared by 6 bases and J by 4 bases, with 25 bases between. The length of the CDR3 is 17 residues. The germline gives CDR1 SQVTM, CDR2 ANQGSEA. The whole isolated RNA underwent reverse transcription, so sequencing captured expressed TCRB transcripts. Assay: immunoSEQ multiplex PCR; the TCRdb copy retains only in-frame clones and omits some. The sample lists 600,000 to 650,000 clones; roughly 15% were seen once. The gene calls are TRBV29-1 and TRBJ2-1; D unclear. The origin of this receptor is a man younger than 35 in good health. Sequencing was carried out using naive CD4+ T cells from blood. The CDR3 sequence is CSVPSIDSTLSYNEQFF. The CDR3 coding sequence is TGCAGCGTCCCGAGTATCGACTCCACCTTGTCATACAATGAGCAGTTCTTC.